The entry below gives a single TCR beta chain sequence along with its context. The antigen is not known. Profiled with immunoSEQ multiplex PCR; TCRdb holds only in-frame clones, not every one. The sample contains about 550,000 clones, less than 97% of which appear only once. This CDR3 contains 13 residues. Germline CDR1 is MDHEN and CDR2 is SYDVKM. V shed 8 bases and J 7 bases; nucleotides not matched to a gene: 11. Selected positively for CCR7 and CD45RO-negative, naive CD8 cells excluded terminally differentiated effector memory CD45RA+ cells. Each sample came from a Caucasian adult donor living in Nashville, Tennessee. The source of the sample is a study of shared clonotypes between healthy human individuals. Overall study findings and caveats: Sorted-subset sequencing, rarefaction showed, was incomplete despite large depth. A reduction in generation probabilities was seen for non-shared clonotypes relative to those shared by all four donors.

The sample was naive CD8+ T cells sorted from blood. The receptor was derived from a woman in her 30s in good health. This rearrangement joins TRBV28 to TRBJ2-7, with 7 bases that match TRBD1. CDR3 amino acids: CASLRTGWGEQYF. The DNA for the CDR3 is TGTGCCAGCCTCCGGACAGGTTGGGGAGAGCAGTACTTC.